This T cell receptor beta chain is drawn from a study of shared clonotypes between healthy human individuals. Germline CDR1 is KGHSH and CDR2 is LQKENI. Trimming removed 1 base from V and 5 bases from J, with 6 bases in between. This CDR3 spans 13 amino acids. When replicate PCRs were run on sorted subsets, they used about 200 ng DNA, about 30,000 T cell genomes. The data were produced by immunoSEQ multiplex PCR, yet TCRdb's version contains in-frame clones alone and is incomplete. The sample lists millions of clones, about 92% seen once, with over 0.12% in the top ten. Source material: naive CD4+ T cells sorted from blood. Subset of the sample: CD45RA+ positively selected. The TCR sequence derives from a man aged 18-30 years in good health. J is TRBJ1-5 and V is TRBV18, with D uncertain. In DNA, the CDR3 is TGTGCCAGCTCACCACACTTTGATCAGCCCCAGCATTTT. As protein: CASSPHFDQPQHF.